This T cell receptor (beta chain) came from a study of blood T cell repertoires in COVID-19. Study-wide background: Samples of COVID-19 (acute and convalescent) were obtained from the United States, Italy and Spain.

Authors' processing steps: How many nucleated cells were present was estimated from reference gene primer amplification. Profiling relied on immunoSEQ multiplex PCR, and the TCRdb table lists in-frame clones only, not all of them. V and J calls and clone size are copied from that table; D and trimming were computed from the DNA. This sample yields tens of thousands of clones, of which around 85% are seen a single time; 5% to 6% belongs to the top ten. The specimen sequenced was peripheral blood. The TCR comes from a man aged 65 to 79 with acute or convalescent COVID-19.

DNA of the CDR3: TGCAGTGCCTGGCAGGGAAGCGAGCAGTACTTC. This gives the protein CSAWQGSEQYF. The rearrangement uses TRBV29-1 and TRBJ2-7, with D possibly TRBD1 on 5 matching bases. The CDR3 spans 11 residues. The germline V gene has CDR1 SQVTM and CDR2 ANQGSEA.